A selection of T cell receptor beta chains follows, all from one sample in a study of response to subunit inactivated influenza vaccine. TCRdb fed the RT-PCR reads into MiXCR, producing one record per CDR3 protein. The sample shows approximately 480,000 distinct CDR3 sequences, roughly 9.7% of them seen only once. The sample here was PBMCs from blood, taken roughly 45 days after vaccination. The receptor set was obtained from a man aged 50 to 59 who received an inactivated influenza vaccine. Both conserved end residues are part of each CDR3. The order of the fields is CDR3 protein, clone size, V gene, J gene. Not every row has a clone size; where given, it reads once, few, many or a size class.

CDR3aa: CASSFRGGQGGNPNNEQFF
abundance: .
v_gene: TRBV5-4
j_gene: TRBJ2-1

CDR3aa: CSGIDGLNTEAFF
abundance: few
v_gene: TRBV29-1
j_gene: TRBJ1-1

CDR3aa: CASSPYLRGQGTYEQYF
abundance: .
v_gene: TRBV27
j_gene: TRBJ2-7

CDR3aa: CASSFRGGYTF
abundance: few
v_gene: TRBV6-1
j_gene: TRBJ1-2

CDR3aa: CATSDLNHWMQFF
abundance: many
v_gene: TRBV24-1
j_gene: TRBJ2-1

CDR3aa: CASSLVGRGYYGYTF
abundance: .
v_gene: TRBV5-6
j_gene: TRBJ1-2

CDR3aa: CASSRGTGGWDTEAFF
abundance: .
v_gene: TRBV5-1
j_gene: TRBJ1-1

CDR3aa: CSARPGLISNEQFF
abundance: .
v_gene: TRBV20-1
j_gene: TRBJ2-1

CDR3aa: CASSPRRTGADTQYF
abundance: .
v_gene: TRBV27
j_gene: TRBJ2-3

CDR3aa: CSARAIRSTDTQYF
abundance: many
v_gene: TRBV20-1
j_gene: TRBJ2-3

CDR3aa: CASSLGPGDTQYF
abundance: many
v_gene: TRBV7-6
j_gene: TRBJ2-3

CDR3aa: CSVYTVDRGYEQYF
abundance: few
v_gene: TRBV29-1
j_gene: TRBJ2-7

CDR3aa: CASRKNSGHGELFF
abundance: .
v_gene: TRBV7-9
j_gene: TRBJ2-2

CDR3aa: CASSPTGPTYEQYF
abundance: few
v_gene: TRBV28
j_gene: TRBJ2-7

CDR3aa: CSATGQARYYEQYF
abundance: few
v_gene: TRBV20-1
j_gene: TRBJ2-7

CDR3aa: CASSPMGLANPYNEQFF
abundance: few
v_gene: TRBV4-2
j_gene: TRBJ2-1

CDR3aa: CASSQDSAPGAKNIQYF
abundance: .
v_gene: TRBV4-3
j_gene: TRBJ2-4

CDR3aa: CASSFLPNSYNEQFF
abundance: .
v_gene: TRBV27
j_gene: TRBJ2-1

CDR3aa: CASSEHRGSDYGYTF
abundance: few
v_gene: TRBV10-2
j_gene: TRBJ1-2

CDR3aa: CVSSLTTPRTGELFF
abundance: once
v_gene: TRBV6-1
j_gene: TRBJ2-2

CDR3aa: CAWSFGGASYEQYF
abundance: .
v_gene: TRBV30
j_gene: TRBJ2-7

CDR3aa: CAWSIGGEQFF
abundance: .
v_gene: TRBV30
j_gene: TRBJ2-1

CDR3aa: CASSKTGLSSYNEQFF
abundance: .
v_gene: TRBV7-9
j_gene: TRBJ2-1

CDR3aa: CASKWTGVNSPLHF
abundance: few
v_gene: TRBV6-2/TRBV6-3
j_gene: TRBJ1-6

CDR3aa: CASSLGLADNTGELFF
abundance: few
v_gene: TRBV5-5
j_gene: TRBJ2-2

CDR3aa: CASSSPGQNSPLHF
abundance: many
v_gene: TRBV6-5
j_gene: TRBJ1-6

CDR3aa: CASSPLQGSTDTQYF
abundance: .
v_gene: TRBV7-7
j_gene: TRBJ2-3

CDR3aa: CASSGGGIYGYTF
abundance: many
v_gene: TRBV6-2/TRBV6-3
j_gene: TRBJ1-2

CDR3aa: CASSRLTSGTGSNEQFF
abundance: .
v_gene: TRBV4-3
j_gene: TRBJ2-1

CDR3aa: CSARDVRYQITDTQYF
abundance: few
v_gene: TRBV20-1
j_gene: TRBJ2-3

CDR3aa: CATSPITNTGELFF
abundance: many
v_gene: TRBV24-1
j_gene: TRBJ2-2

CDR3aa: CASSLGTQGTDEQYF
abundance: many
v_gene: TRBV12-3/TRBV12-4
j_gene: TRBJ2-7

CDR3aa: CASSRGRGGNQPQHF
abundance: few
v_gene: TRBV12-3/TRBV12-4
j_gene: TRBJ1-5

CDR3aa: CASRERDTANTEAFF
abundance: few
v_gene: TRBV5-1
j_gene: TRBJ1-1

CDR3aa: CASSSDGRTSYEQYF
abundance: .
v_gene: TRBV6-5
j_gene: TRBJ2-7